This T cell receptor (beta chain) was captured in a study of tumor and adjacent non-tumor tissue in lung cancer. The overall study: The patients, around 11 men and 5 women, were roughly 30 to 76 with stage I to III disease. Broader study findings: TCR diversity was significantly greater in tumor than normal lung tissue.

Between the trimmed V and J ends, which lost 6 bases and 2 bases, there was a span of 11 bases. The CDR3 is made up of 13 amino acids. CDR1 MDHEN and CDR2 SYDVKM come from the germline V gene. TCRbeta libraries were built with three rounds of nested PCR, modified from ARM-PCR. One entry per CDR3 protein results from TCRdb running MiXCR on the multiplex PCR reads. The repertoire has about 110,000 distinct CDR3 sequences, over 55% of them found once; the top ten carry roughly 19%. This sample's RNA came from whole unsorted tissue. Distant lung tissue was collected more than 3 cm away from the tumor edge. A remark on this clonotype: Its target is unknown.

The sequence was obtained from a man aged 60-69 years with non-small cell lung cancer. The sequencing sample was made of distant non-tumor lung tissue. This chain joins TRBV28 and TRBJ2-7; D gene ambiguous. CDR3 nucleotide sequence: TGTGCCAGCAGACCGGGTCAAGCCTACGAGCAGTACTTC. This encodes CASRPGQAYEQYF.